Listed below are T cell receptor beta chains from one sample, sequenced in a study of beta chain features in type 1 diabetes. Assay: immunoSEQ multiplex PCR; the TCRdb copy retains only in-frame clones and omits some. The sample records about half a million clones, about 10% being singletons. The sample taken for sequencing was naive CD4+ T cells from blood. The source is a woman under 30 in good health. CDR3s include the opening cysteine and the closing phenylalanine or tryptophan. A D gene is named only where the DNA matches it firmly. Not every row has a clone size; where given, it reads once, few, many or a size class.

d_call,v_call,j_call,clone_size,cdr3_aa,cdr3_nt
TRBD2,TRBV2,TRBJ2-7,.,CASGLAGTGYEQYF,TGTGCCAGCGGGCTAGCGGGAACAGGGTACGAGCAGTACTTC
.,TRBV7-2,TRBJ2-1,few,CASSFPRGFRSHPEQFF,TGTGCCAGCAGCTTCCCCCGAGGCTTCAGAAGTCATCCTGAGCAGTTCTTC
.,TRBV7-2,TRBJ1-1,.,CASSLFTGTPEAFF,TGTGCCAGCAGCTTATTTACAGGAACCCCAGAAGCTTTCTTT
.,TRBV7-2,TRBJ1-5,few,CASSFGSNQPQHF,TGTGCCAGCAGCTTTGGTAGCAATCAGCCCCAGCATTTT
TRBD1,TRBV9,TRBJ1-5,.,CASSRDSLNQPQHF,TGTGCCAGCTCTAGGGACAGTCTCAATCAGCCCCAGCATTTT
TRBD1,TRBV18,TRBJ2-5,.,CASSPSRGETQYF,TGTGCCAGCTCACCAAGCAGGGGGGAGACCCAGTACTTC
.,TRBV4-3,TRBJ1-4,.,CASSRNTRGTNEKLFF,TGCGCCAGCAGCCGCAATACAAGGGGGACGAATGAAAAACTGTTTTTT
TRBD1,TRBV30,TRBJ1-2,many,CAWTGGQGTYGYTF,TGTGCCTGGACCGGGGGACAGGGTACCTATGGCTACACCTTC
TRBD2,TRBV7-3,TRBJ2-1,.,CASSLSGGTYNEQFF,TGTGCCAGCAGCCTGAGCGGGGGAACCTACAATGAGCAGTTCTTC
.,TRBV29-1,TRBJ1-2,few,CSDSGIANYGYTF,TGCAGTGATTCCGGAATAGCTAACTATGGCTACACCTTC
.,TRBV5-4,TRBJ2-4,.,CASGRDIQYF,TGTGCCAGCGGCCGGGACATTCAGTACTTC
.,TRBV6-5,TRBJ2-3,.,CASSWPAADTQYF,TGTGCCAGCAGTTGGCCCGCGGCCGATACGCAGTATTTT
.,TRBV25-1,TRBJ1-1,few,CASSEFGGNTEAFF,TGTGCCAGCAGTGAGTTCGGGGGGAACACTGAAGCTTTCTTT
.,TRBV19,TRBJ2-1,.,CATRRGGTDNEQFF,TGTGCCACCCGCCGAGGGGGGACCGACAATGAGCAGTTCTTC
.,TRBV7-9,TRBJ2-7,few,CASSSGSIYEQYF,TGTGCCAGCAGCTCGGGATCTATCTACGAGCAGTACTTC
TRBD1,TRBV14,TRBJ1-2,.,CASSLMGTGGRGYTF,TGTGCCAGCAGCCTTATGGGGACAGGGGGTCGTGGCTACACCTTC
.,TRBV18,TRBJ1-2,few,CASSSTHTNYGYTF,TGTGCCAGCTCCTCGACCCATACCAACTATGGCTACACCTTC